This passage covers 8 T cell receptor beta chains from one sample sequenced in a study of shared clonotypes between healthy human individuals. Clones were sequenced by immunoSEQ multiplex PCR, and TCRdb holds only the in-frame ones, with some missing. This table holds 1,100,000 or so clones, roughly 74% found once. Sequencing was performed on memory CD4+ T cells from PBMCs. Subset in this sample: CD45RA-negative fraction. The receptors originated from a man aged 18 to 35 in good health. Some clones in this sample may be carry-over from other donors' samples.

This clone is a singleton in its sample. This chain links TRBV19 with TRBJ2-1; the match to TRBD2 covers 11 bases. V shed 3 bases, J shed 4 bases, and the junction held 5 bases outside the gene matches. Germline-derived CDR1 and CDR2 are LNHDA and SQIVND (reference sequence). The CDR3 has 16 residues. The CDR3 region has the DNA TGTGCCAGTAGTATTTCACTAGCGGGAGTGTACAATGAGCAGTTCTTC. It translates to CASSISLAGVYNEQFF. Filled out from reference TRBV19 and TRBJ2-1, the complete variable domain reads DGGITQSPKYLFRKEGQNVTLSCEQNLNHDAMYWYRQDPGQGLRLIYYSQIVNDFQKGDIAEGYSVSREKKESFPLTVTSAQKNPTAFYLCASSISLAGVYNEQFFGPGTRLTVL.

The V gene is TRBV11-2, the J gene TRBJ2-5, with D perhaps being TRBD1 or TRBD2 (6 bases each). In germline, CDR1 is SGHAT, CDR2 FQNNGV. This CDR3 region has 15 residues. V was trimmed by 5 bases and J by 2 bases, leaving 15 bases between them. The chain's CDR3 is CASSPLGGWQETQYF. The CDR3 DNA reads as TGTGCCAGCAGCCCTTTGGGGGGCTGGCAAGAGACCCAGTACTTC.

V usage is TRBV28 and J usage is TRBJ2-4; TRBD1 matches 10 bases. Germline CDR1 and CDR2: MDHEN and SYDVKM. The length of the CDR3 is 15 residues. The trim removed 2 bases at V and 7 bases at J, leaving 5 bases unmatched. This chain's CDR3 is CASSLQTGGGNIQYF. CDR3 coding DNA: TGTGCCAGCAGTTTACAGACAGGGGGCGGGAACATTCAGTACTTC. The full variable domain, its missing parts supplied by reference TRBV28 and TRBJ2-4, is DVKVTQSSRYLVKRTGEKVFLECVQDMDHENMFWYRQDPGLGLRLIYFSYDVKMKEKGDIPEGYSVSREKKERFSLILESASTNQTSMYLCASSLQTGGGNIQYFGAGTRLSVL.

This rearrangement joins TRBV6-1 to TRBJ1-5; the D gene is possibly TRBD1 (5 bases). The germline V gene encodes CDR1 MNHNS and CDR2 SASEGT. Trimming removed 5 bases from V and 3 bases from J, with 14 bases in between. The CDR3 extends over 15 amino acids. Here the CDR3 reads CASSPGWGNNQPQHF. The CDR3 DNA follows: TGTGCCAGCAGTCCAGGGTGGGGTAACAATCAGCCCCAGCATTTT.

This clone was detected ten times or more. This chain links TRBV11-2 with TRBJ2-7; 10 bases line up with TRBD2. V shed 6 bases, J shed 3 bases, and the junction held 8 bases outside the gene matches. CDR3 length: 15 amino acids. Germline V lookup: CDR1 SGHAT, CDR2 FQNNGV. The CDR3 DNA follows: TGTGCCAGCAGGTCACTAGCGGGACGATTCTACGAGCAGTACTTC. Protein product: CASRSLAGRFYEQYF.

Notes on this clone: Since a much larger clone is just one base distant, this may be a read error. Distinct nucleotide sequences in the sample also encode this CDR3. The J gene is TRBJ2-7, the V gene TRBV7-2; no reliable D call. The CDR3 sequence is 11 residues long. Germline CDR1 is SGHTA and CDR2 is FQGNSA. V was shortened by 4 bases and J by 3 bases, with 4 bases between the two germline ends. The CDR3 DNA sequence: TGTGCCAGCAGCTCCCTCTACGAGCAGTACTTC. Protein product: CASSSLYEQYF. The full variable domain, its missing parts supplied by reference TRBV7-2 and TRBJ2-7, is GAGVSQSPSNKVTEKGKDVELRCDPISGHTALYWYRQSLGQGLEFLIYFQGNSAPDKSGLPSDRFSAERTGGSVSTLTIQRTQQEDSAVYLCASSSLYEQYFGPGTRLTVT.

This chain links TRBV5-1 with TRBJ1-3; D not resolved. V was clipped by 3 bases and J by 0 bases, with 10 bases between them. CDR1 is SGHRS and CDR2 is YFSETQ in the germline V gene. This CDR3 spans 15 amino acids. Written as DNA, the CDR3 is TGCGCCAGCAGCTCCGGGCACAACTCTGGAAACACCATATATTTT. It is translated as CASSSGHNSGNTIYF.

The chain combines TRBV6-1 with TRBJ2-1; D possibly corresponds to TRBD1 (6 bases). The CDR3 runs 14 residues. Per the germline V gene, CDR1 is MNHNS and CDR2 is SASEGT. With 4 bases removed from V and 8 bases from J, the gap between germline ends came to 15 bases. The CDR3 sequence: CASSVQGPGDEQFF. The CDR3, as DNA: TGTGCCAGCAGTGTCCAGGGGCCTGGGGATGAGCAGTTCTTC.